This TCR beta chain is drawn from a study of regulatory T cells in long-lasting Graves disease. About the research overall: Graves' patients, newly diagnosed, had taken antithyroid drugs under 3 months. Study observations and caveats: Reduced TCR diversity was observed in persistent Graves' patients versus newly diagnosed patients.

Time point here: newly diagnosed GD, antithyroid drugs for less than 3 months. RNA from PBMCs was the source of the TCR library. Patients of an endocrinology department in Xi'an, China, were included. A peripheral blood sample, around 8.6 milliliters in volume, was drawn into EDTA tubes. The germline V gene encodes CDR1 SGHDN and CDR2 FVKESK. Trimming shortened V by 5 bases and J by 6 bases, and 17 bases separated the two germline ends. The CDR3 runs to 14 residues. The authors built TCR beta libraries using iRepertoire HTBI primers and Arm-PCR of CDR3 regions. TCRdb used MiXCR to reprocess the multiplex PCR reads, holding one entry per CDR3 protein. The sample lists about 320,000 distinct CDR3 sequences; over 15% were seen once. This clonotype was observed at least ten times. The antigen is unknown.

The receptor comes from a female donor with Graves disease. The chain joins TRBV14 to TRBJ2-7; D is possibly TRBD1 (6 bases). The sequencing here drew on peripheral blood mononuclear cells (PBMCs), taken at new diagnosis, from a patient treated with antithyroid drugs. The CDR3 region is CASSVTRGAGEQYF. Here the CDR3 DNA reads TGTGCCAGCAGCGTAACCAGGGGAGCCGGCGAGCAGTACTTC.